This TCR beta chain comes out of a study of blood T cell repertoires in COVID-19. Study-wide context: COVID-19 samples, acute and convalescent, were from the United States, Italy and Spain. Nucleic acid was either cDNA or gDNA, and it came from T cells, B-cell-depleted T cells, or PBMCs.

The authors' processing: Reference gene primer amplification yielded estimated nucleated cell counts. Generated by immunoSEQ multiplex PCR, the TCRdb table keeps only in-frame clones and is missing some. V and J calls plus clone size are reproduced from that table; the DNA served to infer D and trimming. Among approximately 130,000 clones listed, around 85% were seen once. CDR3 length: 16 amino acids. In germline, CDR1 is SGHDT, CDR2 YYEEEE. Losses at the gene ends were 0 bases for V and 0 bases for J; bases not matched to a gene: 3. The chain recombines TRBV5-6 with TRBJ1-3; TRBD1 matches 7 bases. The sequencing sample was made of peripheral blood. The origin of this receptor is a human donor in a cohort sampled during active COVID-19. The CDR3: CASSLEQGSSGNTIYF. DNA of the CDR3: TGTGCCAGCAGCTTGGAACAGGGGAGCTCTGGAAACACCATATATTTT.